One sample yielded the 6 T cell receptor beta chains listed below, sequenced in a study of naive and memory T cell subsets. Amplification of ligated cDNA took four PCR rounds with SP2 and nested alpha and beta constant primers. TCRdb fed the 5' RACE reads into MiXCR, producing one record per CDR3 protein. The sample consists of approximately 58,000 distinct CDR3 sequences, approximately 7.2% of them appearing once. A UMI-containing oligonucleotide was joined by 3' ligation to the TCR cDNA template. The receptors come from a male donor in good health.

This clonotype was picked up many times. The chain has TRBV30 and TRBJ2-2; no clear D. V dropped 3 bases and J dropped 2 bases, with 13 bases sitting between them. This CDR3 spans 15 amino acids. Germline V gene lookup returns CDR1 GTSNPN and CDR2 SVGIG (reference sequence). The CDR3 spells CAWRTRVRNTGELFF. CDR3 coding DNA: TGTGCCTGGAGAACCCGGGTTAGAAACACCGGGGAGCTGTTTTTT.

DNA for the CDR3: TGTGCCAGCAGCCGAGGGACAGCGCCCCAGCATTTT. It encodes CASSRGTAPQHF. The chain joins TRBV3-1 to TRBJ1-5; TRBD1 matches 7 bases. The junction had 3 bases not matched to a gene; V was cut back by 4 bases and J by 9 bases. CDR3 length equals 12 residues. Looked up from germline, CDR1 is LGHDT and CDR2 is YNNKEL (reference sequence).

At least ten counts were recorded for this clonotype. V is TRBV20-1 and J is TRBJ1-1; D ambiguous. From germline, CDR1 is DFQATT and CDR2 SNEGSKA (reference sequence). The CDR3 runs 16 residues. Trimming pared 0 bases from V and 5 bases from J, leaving 19 bases between. The CDR3 region has the DNA TGCAGTGCTAGAGATAGTTACCGGTCGATGAGGACTGAAGCTTTCTTT. This sequence encodes CSARDSYRSMRTEAFF.

This clonotype came up a few times. The rearrangement links TRBV29-1 to TRBJ1-4, with 12 bases identical to TRBD1. The CDR3 length is 13 residues. V dropped 4 bases and J dropped 8; count of bases not matched to a gene: 2. The germline V gene encodes CDR1 SQVTM and CDR2 ANQGSEA. The CDR3: CSVGDRGREKLFF. The DNA of the CDR3 is TGCAGCGTTGGGGACAGGGGGCGAGAAAAACTGTTTTTT.

At least ten counts were recorded for this clonotype. The genes are TRBV9 and TRBJ1-1; maybe TRBD1 (5 bases). V was cut by 3 bases and J by 10 bases, with 16 bases left in between. The CDR3 has 13 residues. Germline CDR1 is SGDLS and CDR2 is YYNGEE. The CDR3 here is CASSGEGLLGAFF. CDR3 nucleotide sequence: TGTGCCAGCAGCGGAGAGGGGTTGTTGGGAGCTTTCTTT.

This clonotype has a count of ten or more. This chain joins TRBV18 and TRBJ1-2, with a possible D match to TRBD1 (5 bases). The V gene lost 4 bases and the J gene lost 6 bases, with 21 bases spanning the gap. The germline CDR1 and CDR2 sequences are KGHSH and LQKENI. The CDR3 length is 16 residues. In DNA, the CDR3 is TGTGCCAGCTCACTCAGGGAGACAGACTTCAAGAATGGCTACACCTTC. It yields the protein CASSLRETDFKNGYTF.